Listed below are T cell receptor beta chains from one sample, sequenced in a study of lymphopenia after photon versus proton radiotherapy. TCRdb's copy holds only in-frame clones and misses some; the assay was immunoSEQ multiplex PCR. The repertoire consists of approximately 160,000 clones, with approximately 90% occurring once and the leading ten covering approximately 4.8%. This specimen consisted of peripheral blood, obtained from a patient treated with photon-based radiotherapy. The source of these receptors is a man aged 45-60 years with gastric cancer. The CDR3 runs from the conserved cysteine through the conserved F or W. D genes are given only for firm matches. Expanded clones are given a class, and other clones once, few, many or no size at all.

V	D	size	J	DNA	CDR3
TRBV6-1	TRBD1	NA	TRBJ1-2	TGTGCCAGCAGTGAAACAGGGGTCTCGAACTATGGCTACACCTTC	CASSETGVSNYGYTF
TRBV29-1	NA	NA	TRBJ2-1	TGCAGCGTTCGGACTCCTGCGGGTGAGCAGTTCTTC	CSVRTPAGEQFF
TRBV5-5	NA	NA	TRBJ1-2	TGTGCCAGCAGCGCTACAGAGGGGGGCTATGGCTACACCTTC	CASSATEGGYGYTF
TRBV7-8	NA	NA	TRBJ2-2	TGTGCCAGCAGCTTAGCCTGGCAGGGACGAACCGGGGAGCTGTTTTTT	CASSLAWQGRTGELFF
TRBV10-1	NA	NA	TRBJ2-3	TGCGCCAGCAGCGACGGGGGATTTTACGGCACAGATACGCAGTATTTT	CASSDGGFYGTDTQYF
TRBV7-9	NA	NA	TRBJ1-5	TGTGCCAGCAGCTTAGGGTTCGACACGAGCAATCAGCCCCAGCATTTT	CASSLGFDTSNQPQHF
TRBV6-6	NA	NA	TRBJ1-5	TGTGCCAGCGCGGCCGGGAACCAGCCCCAGCATTTT	CASAAGNQPQHF
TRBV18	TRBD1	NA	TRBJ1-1	TGTGCCAGCTCAGGGGACAGGGTGGTCGCTGAAGCTTTCTTT	CASSGDRVVAEAFF
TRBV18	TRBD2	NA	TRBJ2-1	TGTGCCAGCTCGCTAGCGGGAGATAACAATGAGCAGTTCTTC	CASSLAGDNNEQFF
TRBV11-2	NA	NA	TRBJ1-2	TGTGCCAGCAGCTTAGACGGCCTCTATGGCTACACCTTC	CASSLDGLYGYTF
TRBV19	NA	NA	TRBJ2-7	TGTGCCAGTAGCAAACGACAGTCAATCGCCTACGAGCAGTACTTC	CASSKRQSIAYEQYF
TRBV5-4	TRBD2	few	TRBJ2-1	TGTGCCAGCAGCCCTCTAGCGGGAGGGTCCTCCTACAATGAGCAGTTCTTC	CASSPLAGGSSYNEQFF
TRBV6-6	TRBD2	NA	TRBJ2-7	TGTGCCAGCAGTCCCCCTAGCGGGAGGACACTATGGCAGTACTTC	CASSPPSGRTLWQYF
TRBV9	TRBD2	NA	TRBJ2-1	TGTGCCAGCAGCCAAGGACTAGTCCCCTACAATGAGCAGTTCTTC	CASSQGLVPYNEQFF
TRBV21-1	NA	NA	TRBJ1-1	TGTGCCAGCAGCAAAGAAGGCATCGGCGACACTGAAGCTTTCTTT	CASSKEGIGDTEAFF
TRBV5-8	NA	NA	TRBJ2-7	TGTGCCAGCAGCCGGGGGTCAGACTACTACGAGCAGTACTTC	CASSRGSDYYEQYF
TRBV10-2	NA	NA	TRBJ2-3	TGCGCCAGCAGTGAATCAATACCAACTCTCGGCACAGATACGCAGTATTTT	CASSESIPTLGTDTQYF
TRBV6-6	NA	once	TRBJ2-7	TGTGCCAGCAGCCCCGGGACTGCATACGAGCAGTACTTC	CASSPGTAYEQYF
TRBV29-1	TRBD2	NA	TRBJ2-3	TGCAGCGTTGACAGCGGGAGGAAATCAGATACGCAGTATTTT	CSVDSGRKSDTQYF
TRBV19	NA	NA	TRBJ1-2	TGTGCCAGTAGTATGTGGCAGGGGAGCTATGGCTACACCTTC	CASSMWQGSYGYTF
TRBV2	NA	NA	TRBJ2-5	TGTGCCAGCAGTGTGTCTGGCAGCCAAGAGACCCAGTACTTC	CASSVSGSQETQYF
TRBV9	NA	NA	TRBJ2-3	TGTGCCAGCAGCGCCGACGCCGGGACCAGCACAGATACGCAGTATTTT	CASSADAGTSTDTQYF
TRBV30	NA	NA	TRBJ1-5	TGTGCCTGGAGCCATAACAGCAATCAGCCCCAGCATTTT	CAWSHNSNQPQHF
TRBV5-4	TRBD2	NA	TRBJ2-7	TGTGCCAGCAGCTTGTCCAGCGGGAGCTACGAGCAGTACTTC	CASSLSSGSYEQYF
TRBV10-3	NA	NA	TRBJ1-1	TGTGCCATCAGTGCGGAGGGCACTGAAGCTTTCTTT	CAISAEGTEAFF
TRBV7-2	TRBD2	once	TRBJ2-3	TGTGCCAGCAGGCTAGCGGGCCTACCTCTCGGCACAGATACGCAGTATTTT	CASRLAGLPLGTDTQYF
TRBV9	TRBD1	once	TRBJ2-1	TGTGCCAGCAGCGTTGCAGGGGGCAATGAGCAGTTCTTC	CASSVAGGNEQFF
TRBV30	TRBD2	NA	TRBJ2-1	TGTGCCTGGAGTGTACGGCTAGCGGGAGTGAATGAGCAGTTCTTC	CAWSVRLAGVNEQFF
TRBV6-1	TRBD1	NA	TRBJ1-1	TGTGCCAGCGGCCCGGGAGGACAGGGACGTACTGAAGCTTTCTTT	CASGPGGQGRTEAFF
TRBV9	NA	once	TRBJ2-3	TGTGCCAGCAAAAAAGGGGGACTGCATAACACAGATACGCAGTATTTT	CASKKGGLHNTDTQYF
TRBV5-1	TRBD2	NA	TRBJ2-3	TGCGCCAGCAGCCGACTAGCTCCCACAGATACGCAGTATTTT	CASSRLAPTDTQYF
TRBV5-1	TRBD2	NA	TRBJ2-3	TGCGCCAGCAGCGGTAGCGGGTCGAGCACAGATACGCAGTATTTT	CASSGSGSSTDTQYF
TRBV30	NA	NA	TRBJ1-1	TGTGCCTGGAGTCGGACGGCGAACACTGAAGCTTTCTTT	CAWSRTANTEAFF
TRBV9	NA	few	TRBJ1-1	TGTGCCAGCAGCCCCCAGACCGGCGGAAGAACTGAAGCTTTCTTT	CASSPQTGGRTEAFF
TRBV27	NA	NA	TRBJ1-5	TGTGCCAGCAGTTATAGGGCGGACAATCAGCCCCAGCATTTT	CASSYRADNQPQHF
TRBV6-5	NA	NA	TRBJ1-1	TGTGCCAGCAGTTACGTGAACACTGAAGCTTTCTTT	CASSYVNTEAFF
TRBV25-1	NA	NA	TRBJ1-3	TGTGCCAGCAGTTCCGAAGGGAACACCATATATTTT	CASSSEGNTIYF
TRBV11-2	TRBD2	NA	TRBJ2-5	TGTGCCAGCAGCTTTGGTAGCGGGAGAGAGACCCAGTACTTC	CASSFGSGRETQYF
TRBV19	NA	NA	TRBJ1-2	TGTGCCAGTAGTATAGGGCCGGGGTCGGATGGCTACACCTTC	CASSIGPGSDGYTF
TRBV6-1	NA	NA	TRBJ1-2	TGTGCCAGCAGTGCCGCAAGGGGGGGAACCTATGGCTACACCTTC	CASSAARGGTYGYTF
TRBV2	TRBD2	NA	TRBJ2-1	TGTGCCAGCAGCAGACTAGCGGGAGAGGTCTACAATGAGCAGTTCTTC	CASSRLAGEVYNEQFF